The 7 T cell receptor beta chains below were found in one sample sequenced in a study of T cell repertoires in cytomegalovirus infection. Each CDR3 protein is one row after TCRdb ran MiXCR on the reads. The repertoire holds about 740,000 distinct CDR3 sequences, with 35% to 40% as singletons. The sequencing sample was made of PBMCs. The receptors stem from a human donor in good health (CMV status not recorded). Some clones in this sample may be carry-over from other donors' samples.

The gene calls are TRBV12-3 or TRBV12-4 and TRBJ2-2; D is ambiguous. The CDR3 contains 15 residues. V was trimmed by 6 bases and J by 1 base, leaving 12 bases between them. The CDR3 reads CASRAVPVNTGELFF. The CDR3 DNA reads TGTGCCAGCAGGGCGGTACCCGTGAACACCGGGGAGCTGTTTTTT.

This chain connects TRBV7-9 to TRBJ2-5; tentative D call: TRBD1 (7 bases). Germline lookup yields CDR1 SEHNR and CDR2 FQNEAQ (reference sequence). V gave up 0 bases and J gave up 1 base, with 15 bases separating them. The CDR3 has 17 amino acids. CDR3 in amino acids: CASSLANRGGVQETQYF. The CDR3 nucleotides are TGTGCCAGCAGCTTAGCAAACAGGGGCGGGGTCCAAGAGACCCAGTACTTC.

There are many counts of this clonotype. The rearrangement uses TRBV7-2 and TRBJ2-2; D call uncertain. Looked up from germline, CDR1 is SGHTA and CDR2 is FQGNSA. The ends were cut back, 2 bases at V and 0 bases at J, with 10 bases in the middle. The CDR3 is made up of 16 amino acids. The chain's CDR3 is CASSLRILTNTGELFF. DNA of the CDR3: TGTGCCAGCAGCTTACGAATCTTGACGAACACCGGGGAGCTGTTTTTT.

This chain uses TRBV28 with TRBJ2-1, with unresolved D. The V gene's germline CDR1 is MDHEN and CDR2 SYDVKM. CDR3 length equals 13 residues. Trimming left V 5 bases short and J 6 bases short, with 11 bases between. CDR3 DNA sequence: TGTGCCAGCAGTCTGAACAGCCCCAATGAGCAGTTCTTC. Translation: CASSLNSPNEQFF.

The CDR3 reads CATRPTRSSNEQFF. CDR3 nucleotides: TGTGCCACCAGACCAACGCGGAGTTCGAATGAGCAGTTCTTC. J is TRBJ2-1 and V is TRBV15, with D uncertain. Per germline, CDR1 LNHNV and CDR2 YYDKDF (reference sequence). Trimming took off 6 bases at V and 7 bases at J, with 16 bases between the two ends. The CDR3 consists of 14 residues.

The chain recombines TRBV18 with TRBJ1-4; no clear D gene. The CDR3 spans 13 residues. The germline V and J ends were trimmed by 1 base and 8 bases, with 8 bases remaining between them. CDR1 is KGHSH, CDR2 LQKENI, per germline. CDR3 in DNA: TGTGCCAGCTCACCACAGAGCGAGGAAAAACTGTTTTTT. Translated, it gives CASSPQSEEKLFF.

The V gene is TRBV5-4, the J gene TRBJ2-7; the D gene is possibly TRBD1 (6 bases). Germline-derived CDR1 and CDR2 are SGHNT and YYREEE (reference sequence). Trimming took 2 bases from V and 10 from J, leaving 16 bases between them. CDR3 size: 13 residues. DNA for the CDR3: TGTGCCAGCAGCTTTAAGGCGACAGGACTTCAGTACTTC. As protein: CASSFKATGLQYF.